Shown below are 11 T cell receptor beta chains from a single sample sequenced in a study of human thymus T cells (dated by TCRdb to the early 2020s). Library method: the immunoSEQ multiplex PCR assay. The source is immuneACCESS, and TCRdb retained only in-frame sequences with V and J called. Part of the clones is not carried over; for the studies checked, unresolved V genes explain less than half of this, and the remainder is unexplained. This sample lists 46,000 or so clones; more than 85% were detected once. The ten largest clones represent approximately 0.18% of the sample. The sample was blood. The receptor set was obtained from a girl younger than two with a congenital heart defect but otherwise immunologically healthy.

This clone was counted once. This chain connects TRBV9 to TRBJ2-7; D gene unclear. Germline-derived CDR1 and CDR2 are SGDLS and YYNGEE. The CDR3 runs 14 residues. Trimming left V 3 bases short and J 2 bases short, with 12 bases between. CDR3 residues: CASSEGNIPYEQYF. CDR3 DNA sequence: TGTGCCAGCAGCGAAGGTAATATCCCCTACGAGCAGTACTTC.

The V gene is TRBV25-1, the J gene TRBJ2-7, with 7 bases identical to TRBD2. Germline V CDR1 and CDR2: MGHDK, SYGVNS. V lost 4 bases, J lost 0 bases, and 9 bases stayed unmatched. There are 16 residues in the CDR3. The CDR3 sequence is CASSAYSGTTSYEQYF. The CDR3 DNA follows: TGTGCCAGCAGTGCCTACTCCGGGACTACCTCCTACGAGCAGTACTTC.

V usage is TRBV7-2 and J usage is TRBJ2-3, with unresolved D. Trimming left V 1 base short and J 9 bases short, with 14 bases between. The CDR3 runs to 14 residues. The germline V gene has CDR1 SGHTA and CDR2 FQGNSA. The CDR3 DNA is TGTGCCAGCAGCTTAGAGAAGGGCAGGCGCACGCAGTATTTT. Amino acid sequence: CASSLEKGRRTQYF.

The chain has TRBV18 and TRBJ2-1; 14 bases align to TRBD2. The length of the CDR3 is 18 residues. Germline CDR1 KGHSH, CDR2 LQKENI. The V gene end was trimmed by 3 bases and the J gene end by 12 bases; junction bases not matched to a gene: 16. CDR3 nucleotides: TGTGCCAGCTCACCCCCAGGACAGGGGGGGACTAGCGGGAGTCCGCAGTTCTTC. Translating gives CASSPPGQGGTSGSPQFF.

CDR3: CASSLMDRLNTEAFF. CDR3 nucleotide sequence: TGCGCCAGCAGCCTCATGGACAGGTTGAACACTGAAGCTTTCTTT. This sequence joins TRBV4-1 and TRBJ1-1; 7 nucleotides match TRBD1. Unmatched junction bases numbered 5, after V lost 4 bases and J lost 0 bases. The CDR3 has 15 residues. The germline V gene has CDR1 MGHRA and CDR2 YSYEKL.

The chain carries TRBV7-3 and TRBJ2-1, with TRBD2 matching over 10 bases. V lost 10 bases and J lost 0; bases outside the gene matches: 21. The V gene's germline CDR1 is SGHTA and CDR2 FQGTGA. The length of the CDR3 is 20 residues. The CDR3 DNA reads TGTGCCACCACCCACCGGGGGAGGCTAGCGGGAGTGGTCTCCTACAATGAGCAGTTCTTC. It codes for CATTHRGRLAGVVSYNEQFF.

This chain uses TRBV6-1 with TRBJ1-2, with 10 bases that match TRBD1. Germline-derived CDR1 and CDR2 are MNHNS and SASEGT. J gave up 3 bases and V 10 bases, and 11 bases lay outside the gene matches. The CDR3 covers 15 residues. The CDR3 DNA reads TGTGCCACCGCCCCATACGGACAGGGGGACTATGGCTACACCTTC. Translated, it gives CATAPYGQGDYGYTF.

This clone was seen once. V is TRBV7-9 and J is TRBJ1-2; TRBD1 agrees at 7 bases. The CDR3 is 16 residues long. In germline, CDR1 is SEHNR, CDR2 FQNEAQ (reference sequence). J was trimmed by 7 bases and V by 1 base; bases with no gene match: 12. CDR3 coding DNA: TGTGCCAGCAGCTTAGGATTAGACAGGGCCGTCGGTGGCTACACCTTC. This gives the protein CASSLGLDRAVGGYTF.

This chain links TRBV5-1 with TRBJ2-7; tentative D call: TRBD2 (5 bases). V shed 4 bases and J shed 0 bases, with 14 bases lying between them. Germline loops: CDR1 SGHRS, CDR2 YFSETQ. The CDR3 consists of 15 residues. CDR3 residues: CASSPWTGSSYEQYF. The CDR3 region has the DNA TGCGCCAGCAGCCCCTGGACGGGGAGCTCCTACGAGCAGTACTTC.

The chain recombines TRBV28 with TRBJ2-7, with D perhaps TRBD2 (5 bases). Trimming stripped 3 bases from V and 5 bases from J, with 8 bases between. The CDR3 is 12 amino acids. Germline V gene sequence: CDR1 MDHEN, CDR2 SYDVKM. CDR3 sequence: CASSFRENEQYF. The CDR3 coding sequence is TGTGCCAGCAGTTTTAGGGAGAACGAGCAGTACTTC.

This sequence joins TRBV11-2 and TRBJ1-4; a possible D gene is TRBD1 (5 bases). CDR3 length: 15 amino acids. Trimming took 3 bases from V and 0 from J, leaving 8 bases between them. In germline, CDR1 is SGHAT, CDR2 FQNNGV. The CDR3 spells CASSLGGATNEKLFF. The CDR3 nucleotides are TGTGCCAGCAGCTTGGGGGGGGCAACTAATGAAAAACTGTTTTTT.